This TCR beta chain was identified during a study of CD8 T cells in ankylosing spondylitis. The CDR3 is 16 amino acids. Germline V gives CDR1 GTSNPN, CDR2 SVGIG (reference sequence). V shed 3 bases and J shed 1 base, with 17 bases lying between them. Study outcomes and limitations: Fewer than ten highly homologous variants made up a TCR beta motif, and this motif appeared characteristic of ankylosing spondylitis blood.

Using its own MiXCR run on the 5' RACE reads, TCRdb lists one record per CDR3 protein. The table shows a few hundred thousand distinct CDR3 sequences, with about 22% occurring only once. Points on this clonotype: Its antigen remains unidentified.

The clonotype was recovered from a male donor with ankylosing spondylitis. The chain couples TRBV30 to TRBJ2-3; tentative D call: TRBD2 (6 bases). The sequenced material came from blood, either unsorted or a sorted T cell fraction (not recorded which). The CDR3 loop reads CAWSPTGGSGTDTQYF. CDR3 bases: TGTGCCTGGAGCCCGACCGGGGGTAGCGGCACAGATACGCAGTATTTT.